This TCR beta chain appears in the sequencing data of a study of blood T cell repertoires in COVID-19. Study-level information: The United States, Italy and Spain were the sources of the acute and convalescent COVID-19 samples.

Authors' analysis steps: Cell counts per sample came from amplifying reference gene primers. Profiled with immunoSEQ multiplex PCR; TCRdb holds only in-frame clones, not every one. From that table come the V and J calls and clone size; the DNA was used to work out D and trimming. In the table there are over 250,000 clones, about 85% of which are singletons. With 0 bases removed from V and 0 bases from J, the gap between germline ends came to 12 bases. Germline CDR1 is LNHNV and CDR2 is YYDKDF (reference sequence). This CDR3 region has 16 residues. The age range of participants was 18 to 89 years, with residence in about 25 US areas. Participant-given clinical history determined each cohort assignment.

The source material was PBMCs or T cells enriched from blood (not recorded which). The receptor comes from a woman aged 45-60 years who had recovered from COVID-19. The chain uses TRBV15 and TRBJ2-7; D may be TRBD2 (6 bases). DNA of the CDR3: TGTGCCACCAGCAGAGATCTTCCGGACTACTCCTACGAGCAGTACTTC. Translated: CATSRDLPDYSYEQYF. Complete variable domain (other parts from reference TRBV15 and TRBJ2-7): DAMVIQNPRYQVTQFGKPVTLSCSQTLNHNVMYWYQQKSSQAPKLLFHYYDKDFNNEADTPDNFQSRRPNTSFCFLDIRSPGLGDTAMYLCATSRDLPDYSYEQYFGPGTRLTVT.